Sequencing of this T cell receptor beta chain was carried out in a study of graft-versus-host responses after intestinal transplantation. As for the study in general: Among the recipients, all got anti-thymocyte globulin induction and then tacrolimus and steroids for around 3 years.

Profiling relied on immunoSEQ multiplex PCR, and the TCRdb table lists in-frame clones only, not all of them. Here the sample spans 21,000 or so clones, roughly 89% being singletons. V was clipped by 0 bases and J by 2 bases, with 9 bases between them. The CDR3 is made up of 15 amino acids. CDR1 and CDR2 (germline): SGHTA, FQGNSA. The TCR originated in a human patient who received an intestinal transplant, so some T cells may come from the graft donor. Sequenced material: PBMCs, taken roughly 64 days after intestinal transplantation. The chain couples TRBV7-2 to TRBJ2-3; D is perhaps TRBD2 (6 bases). The DNA for the CDR3 is TGTGCCAGCAGCTTAGCTAGCGGTAACACAGATACGCAGTATTTT. Encoded protein: CASSLASGNTDTQYF.